This TCR beta chain was found in a study of identical twins. Trimming shortened V by 2 bases and J by 4 bases, and 11 bases separated the two germline ends. This CDR3 is 14 amino acids long. TCRdb re-derived calls from the 5' RACE reads in MiXCR, one entry per CDR3 protein. The repertoire holds nearly 900,000 distinct CDR3 sequences, with approximately 13% as singletons. This clonotype was counted a few times. No antigen is known for it. Study findings and constraints: There is a chance that invariant MAIT and iNKT cells partially muddied zero-insertion analyses.

The same specimen was also included in a second study, on yellow fever vaccine responses in identical twins. This second study notes: After vaccination, twins' T cell response reportedly seemed partly convergent, partly personalized.

Sequences were obtained from PBMCs. The origin of this receptor is a woman younger than 35 in good health. This chain joins TRBV12-3 or TRBV12-4 and TRBJ1-1; D is undetermined. DNA for the CDR3: TGTGCCAGCAGTTTAACGGTGAGGGCCACTGAAGCTTTCTTT. Amino acids: CASSLTVRATEAFF.